A selection of T cell receptor beta chains follows, all from one sample in a study of blood T cell repertoires in COVID-19. Here immunoSEQ multiplex PCR was the method, and the copy in TCRdb shows in-frame clones only, minus some. The table lists roughly 65,000 clones, 65% to 80% of them singletons, with approximately 23% in the top ten. The sample taken for sequencing was peripheral blood. These receptors all stem from a human donor in a cohort sampled during active COVID-19. Both conserved end residues are part of each CDR3. The D gene is left open where the match is weak. Clone size is shown for a subset of rows, as once, few, many or a class of expanded clone.

>TRBV19|TRBJ1-1|NA|NA
CASSIVNRWDTEAFF
TGTGCCAGTAGTATAGTTAACAGGTGGGACACTGAAGCTTTCTTT
>TRBV6-1|TRBJ1-5|NA|NA
CASSDRASNQPQHF
TGTGCCAGCAGTGACAGGGCTAGCAATCAGCCCCAGCATTTT
>TRBV29-1|TRBJ2-2|TRBD1|NA
CSVGMTGGTGELFF
TGCAGCGTTGGGATGACAGGGGGCACCGGGGAGCTGTTTTTT
>TRBV28|TRBJ2-1|NA|few
CASSPTWGPLNEQFF
TGTGCCAGCAGTCCAACGTGGGGGCCCCTCAATGAGCAGTTCTTC
>TRBV2|TRBJ2-3|TRBD1|NA
CASSEDVAGGVTDTQYF
TGTGCCAGCAGTGAAGACGTGGCAGGGGGCGTGACAGATACGCAGTATTTT
>TRBV28|TRBJ2-5|TRBD2|NA
CASSPILAGGTEETQYF
TGTGCCAGCAGTCCGATCCTAGCGGGAGGGACCGAAGAGACCCAGTACTTC
>TRBV19|TRBJ1-5|NA|NA
CASSIIDQPQHF
TGTGCCAGTAGTATAATAGATCAGCCCCAGCATTTT
>TRBV4-1|TRBJ1-5|NA|NA
CASSPTRMSGGGSNQPQHF
TGCGCCAGCAGCCCAACGCGCATGTCGGGGGGGGGCAGCAATCAGCCCCAGCATTTT
>TRBV7-2|TRBJ1-6|NA|NA
CASSFTGMDSPLHF
TGTGCCAGCAGCTTTACAGGGATGGATTCACCCCTCCACTTT
>TRBV28|TRBJ1-1|NA|once
CASSFDGGNTEAFF
TGTGCCAGCAGTTTCGACGGCGGGAACACTGAAGCTTTCTTT
>TRBV28|TRBJ2-7|TRBD2|NA
CASSPRGLAASSYEQYF
TGTGCCAGCAGTCCCCGCGGGCTAGCGGCCAGCTCCTACGAGCAGTACTTC
>TRBV12-2|TRBJ2-5|NA|NA
CASPPETQYF
TGTGCAAGTCCCCCGGAGACCCAGTACTTC
>TRBV24-1|TRBJ2-3|TRBD1|NA
CATAETGGTDTQYF
TGTGCCACCGCAGAGACAGGGGGCACAGATACGCAGTATTTT
>TRBV14|TRBJ1-1|NA|NA
CASSTGFNTEAFF
TGTGCCAGCAGCACAGGGTTTAACACTGAAGCTTTCTTT
>TRBV19|TRBJ1-1|NA|NA
CASSTGARNAEAFF
TGTGCCAGTAGTACTGGGGCCAGAAACGCTGAAGCTTTCTTT
>TRBV7-9|TRBJ2-7|TRBD1|medium-sized
CASSSLTGLYEQYF
TGTGCCAGCAGCTCCCTGACAGGGCTCTACGAGCAGTACTTC
>TRBV5-1|TRBJ1-2|TRBD1|NA
CASSLAGTGGDYGYTF
TGCGCCAGCAGCTTGGCCGGGACAGGGGGCGACTATGGCTACACCTTC
>TRBV19|TRBJ1-2|TRBD1|NA
CASSTGQGFGYTF
TGTGCCAGTAGTACGGGACAGGGGTTCGGCTACACCTTC
>TRBV3-1/TRBV3-2|TRBJ2-5|NA|NA
CASSLRRAQYF
TGTGCCAGCAGCCTCCGGAGGGCCCAGTACTTC
>TRBV19|TRBJ2-2|NA|few
CASTVTPYTGELFF
TGTGCCAGTACAGTGACTCCCTACACCGGGGAGCTGTTTTTT
>TRBV5-4|TRBJ2-1|TRBD2|once
CASSSPGLAGNEQFF
TGTGCCAGCAGCTCCCCGGGACTAGCCGGCAATGAGCAGTTCTTC
>TRBV6-6|TRBJ1-5|NA|NA
CASSSSGGSNQPQHF
TGTGCCAGCAGTAGCTCGGGGGGTAGCAATCAGCCCCAGCATTTT
>TRBV18|TRBJ1-1|NA|NA
CASSPDSYTEAFF
TGTGCCAGCTCACCGGACTCATACACTGAAGCTTTCTTT
>TRBV6-5|TRBJ2-1|NA|NA
CASSFSGEQFF
TGTGCCAGCAGTTTTAGTGGTGAGCAGTTCTTC
>TRBV12-5|TRBJ2-1|TRBD2|NA
CASGGLGLANNEQFF
TGTGCTAGTGGGGGATTGGGACTAGCCAACAATGAGCAGTTCTTC
>TRBV29-1|TRBJ2-1|NA|NA
CSVEDMAGNEQFF
TGCAGCGTTGAAGATATGGCGGGTAATGAGCAGTTCTTC
>TRBV29-1|TRBJ2-1|NA|NA
CSVAGLNEQFF
TGCAGCGTTGCAGGGCTCAATGAGCAGTTCTTC
>TRBV19|TRBJ1-2|NA|NA
CASLTNYGYTF
TGTGCCAGCTTAACTAACTATGGCTACACCTTC
>TRBV9|TRBJ2-2|NA|NA
CASSVASSSNTGELFF
TGTGCCAGCAGCGTAGCTTCTAGTTCGAACACCGGGGAGCTGTTTTTT
>TRBV27|TRBJ1-6|TRBD1|NA
CASSWTGAIDNSPLHF
TGTGCCAGCAGTTGGACAGGAGCTATCGATAATTCACCCCTCCACTTT
>TRBV19|TRBJ1-5|NA|many
CASSRRNQPQHF
TGTGCCAGTAGTAGGCGGAATCAGCCCCAGCATTTT
>TRBV19|TRBJ2-1|TRBD1|NA
CASSIRGQGVYDKYNEQFF
TGTGCCAGTAGTATACGAGGGCAGGGGGTATACGATAAATACAATGAGCAGTTCTTC
>TRBV19|TRBJ1-1|TRBD1|NA
CASTQGMNTEAFF
TGTGCCAGCACACAGGGGATGAACACTGAAGCTTTCTTT
>TRBV24-1|TRBJ2-2|NA|NA
CATSWTPAGELFF
TGTGCCACCTCTTGGACACCCGCCGGGGAGCTGTTTTTT
>TRBV5-1|TRBJ1-2|TRBD1|NA
CASSVGQGDGYTF
TGCGCCAGCAGCGTTGGACAGGGCGATGGCTACACCTTC
>TRBV5-6|TRBJ1-4|NA|NA
CASSTTRINLGEKLFF
TGTGCCAGCAGCACGACGAGGATCAACTTGGGTGAAAAACTGTTTTTT
>TRBV6-6|TRBJ2-5|NA|NA
CASSYASRERETQYF
TGTGCCAGCAGTTACGCATCCAGGGAAAGGGAGACCCAGTACTTC
>TRBV9|TRBJ2-2|TRBD2|NA
CASSVGVAGANTGELFF
TGTGCCAGCAGCGTAGGGGTGGCGGGAGCGAACACCGGGGAGCTGTTTTTT
>TRBV18|TRBJ1-6|NA|NA
CASSAGSPPLHF
TGTGCCAGCTCGGCTGGGAGTCCGCCCCTCCACTTT
>TRBV6-5|TRBJ1-5|TRBD1|NA
CASSTRQGENQPQHF
TGTGCCAGCAGTACCCGACAGGGGGAAAATCAGCCCCAGCATTTT
>TRBV10-2|TRBJ2-1|TRBD2|NA
CASRDLAGGPHNEQFF
TGCGCCAGCAGGGACCTAGCGGGGGGGCCCCACAATGAGCAGTTCTTC
>TRBV3-1/TRBV3-2|TRBJ2-5|TRBD1|NA
CASSQVPTGGFTETQYF
TGTGCCAGCAGCCAAGTCCCCACAGGGGGCTTTACTGAGACCCAGTACTTC
>TRBV27|TRBJ1-6|TRBD1|NA
CASRQQGQQNSPLHF
TGTGCCAGCAGACAGCAGGGACAGCAGAATTCACCCCTCCACTTT
>TRBV27|TRBJ2-1|NA|NA
CASSRTELNEQFF
TGTGCCAGCTCCCGGACAGAACTCAATGAGCAGTTCTTC
>TRBV18|TRBJ2-3|NA|NA
CASSPPLADTQYF
TGTGCCAGCTCACCACCACTAGCAGATACGCAGTATTTT